Listed here are 27 T cell receptor beta chains from one sample, sequenced in a study of blood T cell repertoires in COVID-19. Data came from immunoSEQ multiplex PCR; TCRdb stores just in-frame clones and leaves some out. The data contain 270,000 or so clones, 75% to 95% of them singletons. Sequenced sample: PBMCs or T cells enriched from blood (not recorded which). These receptors originate from a man aged 35-49 years who had been exposed to COVID-19.

This clone was picked up one time. This rearrangement joins TRBV28 to TRBJ1-5; tentative D call: TRBD1 (6 bases). Per the germline V gene, CDR1 is MDHEN and CDR2 is SYDVKM. V was clipped by 5 bases and J by 0 bases, with 20 bases between them. The CDR3 spans 18 residues. CDR3 sequence (DNA): TGTGCCAGCAGTCTCAGCCCCGAAGACAGGTATAGCAATCAGCCCCAGCATTTT. This sequence encodes CASSLSPEDRYSNQPQHF.

The rearrangement links TRBV5-6 to TRBJ1-6; tentative D call: TRBD1 (5 bases). Deletions cut 6 bases from V and 9 bases from J, with 19 bases between. The germline V gene encodes CDR1 SGHDT and CDR2 YYEEEE. The CDR3 runs to 15 residues. In DNA form, the CDR3 reads TGTGCCAGCAACGGATACGGGGGTATGAGTTCACCCCTCCACTTT. This gives the protein CASNGYGGMSSPLHF.

This chain uses TRBV2 with TRBJ1-1; D is perhaps TRBD1 (5 bases). Trimming took off 6 bases at V and 6 bases at J, with 20 bases between the two ends. This CDR3 is built from 15 residues. Germline V lookup: CDR1 SNHLY, CDR2 FYNNEI. Here the CDR3 DNA reads TGTGCCAGCAGCAGGGACTCCAGGTTATTGTCTGAAGCTTTCTTT. It yields the protein CASSRDSRLLSEAFF. Filled out from reference TRBV2 and TRBJ1-1, the complete variable domain reads EPEVTQTPSHQVTQMGQEVILRCVPISNHLYFYWYRQILGQKVEFLVSFYNNEISEKSEIFDDQFSVERPDGSNFTLKIRSTKLEDSAMYFCASSRDSRLLSEAFFGQGTRLTVV.

The chain uses TRBV7-8 and TRBJ1-3; TRBD1 matches at 9 bases. Germline loops: CDR1 SGHVS, CDR2 FQNEAQ. Trimming at V came to 6 bases and at J to 0 bases, leaving 12 bases not matched to a gene. The CDR3 runs 18 residues. The chain's CDR3 is CASSSPTGGLSSGNTIYF. In nucleotides, the CDR3 is TGTGCCAGCAGTTCCCCGACAGGGGGTTTGAGCTCTGGAAACACCATATATTTT.

This chain joins TRBV4-1 and TRBJ2-7; 8 bases agree with TRBD1. This CDR3 spans 15 amino acids. V lost 4 bases, J lost 4 bases, and 9 bases stayed unmatched. Germline CDR1 is MGHRA and CDR2 is YSYEKL. The CDR3 here is CASSRGQGGSYEQYF. CDR3 nucleotides: TGCGCCAGCAGCCGCGGACAGGGTGGTTCTTACGAGCAGTACTTC.

This chain connects TRBV12-3 or TRBV12-4 to TRBJ1-2; D unresolved. The CDR3 spans 12 residues. Trimming removed 6 bases at V and 4 bases at J, with 9 bases between. The CDR3 spells CASRGEIYGYTF. Written as DNA, the CDR3 is TGTGCCAGCAGGGGCGAGATCTATGGCTACACCTTC.

The J gene is TRBJ2-5, the V gene TRBV4-3, with TRBD1 matching 8 bases. Trimming cost V 5 bases and J 5 bases; bases outside gene matches: 22. The germline V gene has CDR1 LGHNA and CDR2 YSLEER. This CDR3 comprises 19 residues. CDR3 sequence: CASSSGTPNYNYRGETQYF. DNA for the CDR3: TGCGCCAGCAGCTCCGGTACACCTAATTACAACTACAGGGGGGAGACCCAGTACTTC.

The chain employs TRBV18 and TRBJ2-2; TRBD1 agrees at 12 bases. This CDR3 contains 16 residues. Germline V gene data show CDR1 as KGHSH and CDR2 as LQKENI. V was pared by 2 bases and J by 3 bases, with 1 base of the junction left unmatched. The CDR3 reads CASSPGTGGDTGELFF. CDR3 DNA: TGTGCCAGCTCACCAGGGACAGGGGGCGACACCGGGGAGCTGTTTTTT.

This rearrangement joins TRBV28 to TRBJ1-3; 8 bases align to TRBD1. This CDR3 has 16 residues. In germline, CDR1 is MDHEN, CDR2 SYDVKM. The J segment lost 2 bases and the V segment lost 5 bases, leaving 8 bases of the junction unmatched. CDR3 bases: TGTGCCAGCAGTCCTTGGACAGGGCAGGCTGGAAACACCATATATTTT. Amino acid sequence: CASSPWTGQAGNTIYF. Supplemented by reference TRBV28 and TRBJ1-3, the full variable domain reads DVKVTQSSRYLVKRTGEKVFLECVQDMDHENMFWYRQDPGLGLRLIYFSYDVKMKEKGDIPEGYSVSREKKERFSLILESASTNQTSMYLCASSPWTGQAGNTIYFGEGSWLTVV.

This clone appeared a few times. The chain joins TRBV11-2 to TRBJ2-7, with a possible D match to TRBD1 (7 bases). V shed 3 bases and J shed 5 bases, with 14 bases lying between them. This CDR3 has 14 amino acids. The V gene's germline CDR1 is SGHAT and CDR2 FQNNGV. The CDR3 is CASSLQGGLNEQYF. The CDR3 bases are TGTGCCAGCAGCTTGCAGGGGGGACTGAACGAGCAGTACTTC. Looking up the rest from reference TRBV11-2 and TRBJ2-7 gives the full variable domain: EAGVAQSPRYKIIEKRQSVAFWCNPISGHATLYWYQQILGQGPKLLIQFQNNGVVDDSQLPKDRFSAERLKGVDSTLKIQPAKLEDSAVYLCASSLQGGLNEQYFGPGTRLTVT.

This clone was found once. The genes are TRBV7-2 and TRBJ2-7; D perhaps matches TRBD1 (6 bases). Germline CDR1 and CDR2: SGHTA and FQGNSA. The CDR3 runs 16 residues. V lost 4 bases and J 2 bases, leaving 18 bases between the germline ends. CDR3 nucleotide sequence: TGTGCCAGCAGCTCGGGGTCCAGGGGAACAACCTACGAGCAGTACTTC. Translated: CASSSGSRGTTYEQYF.

This clone was found a few times. The rearrangement uses TRBV5-4 and TRBJ1-3; 7 nucleotides agree with TRBD1. There are 14 residues in the CDR3. Germline loops: CDR1 SGHNT, CDR2 YYREEE (reference sequence). V dropped 5 bases and J dropped 4; count of bases not matched to a gene: 6. The CDR3 spells CASRPGQAGNTIYF. As DNA, the CDR3 is TGTGCCAGCAGGCCCGGACAGGCCGGAAACACCATATATTTT. Full variable domain (missing parts from reference TRBV5-4 and TRBJ1-3): ETGVTQSPTHLIKTRGQQVTLRCSSQSGHNTVSWYQQALGQGPQFIFQYYREEENGRGNFPPRFSGLQFPNYSSELNVNALELDDSALYLCASRPGQAGNTIYFGEGSWLTVV.

The J gene is TRBJ2-7, the V gene TRBV9; 8 bases are a match to TRBD1. This CDR3 spans 15 amino acids. Unmatched junction bases numbered 8, after V lost 3 bases and J lost 3 bases. CDR1 is SGDLS, CDR2 YYNGEE, per germline. CDR3 sequence (DNA): TGTGCCAGCAGCGCTTACGTCACAGGGGGCTACGAGCAGTACTTC. Its protein is CASSAYVTGGYEQYF.

This chain links TRBV7-9 with TRBJ2-1; D gene uncertain. The V end was cut by 11 bases, the J end by 7 bases, with 3 bases between. Germline CDR1 SEHNR, CDR2 FQNEAQ (reference sequence). The CDR3 contains 8 residues. The CDR3 region is CAENEQFF. CDR3 nucleotides: TGTGCCGAGAATGAGCAGTTCTTC. Variable domain in full (rest from reference TRBV7-9 and TRBJ2-1): DTGVSQNPRHKITKRGQNVTFRCDPISEHNRLYWYRQTLGQGPEFLTYFQNEAQLEKSRLLSDRFSAERPKGSFSTLEIQRTEQGDSAMYLCAENEQFFGPGTRLTVL.

Here the CDR3 DNA reads TGTGCCAGCAGTTTGTTCTCGGGACTAGTTATCACCGGGGAGCTGTTTTTT. Its translation is CASSLFSGLVITGELFF. V is TRBV28 and J is TRBJ2-2, with TRBD2 matching over 8 bases. The length of the CDR3 is 17 residues. V trimming: 3 bases; J trimming: 4 bases; junction bases outside the gene matches: 10. Per germline, CDR1 MDHEN and CDR2 SYDVKM.

V usage is TRBV7-3 and J usage is TRBJ2-7; D possibly corresponds to TRBD1 (6 bases). V was shortened by 5 bases and J by 6 bases, with 11 bases between the two germline ends. CDR1 and CDR2 (germline): SGHTA, FQGTGA. The CDR3 totals 12 residues. The CDR3 DNA sequence: TGTGCCAGCAGCACAGGGAAGGGCGAGCAGTACTTC. This encodes CASSTGKGEQYF.

The chain combines TRBV5-1 with TRBJ2-2; 7 bases line up with TRBD2. The ends lost 4 bases at V and 1 base at J; junction bases unmatched: 7. The germline CDR1 and CDR2 sequences are SGHRS and YFSETQ. CDR3 size: 16 residues. The CDR3, as DNA: TGCGCCAGCAGCCCACTTGGCGGGAGGAACACCGGGGAGCTGTTTTTT. This encodes CASSPLGGRNTGELFF.

The sample holds one count of this clone. The chain has TRBV19 and TRBJ1-5; D gene ambiguous. Germline CDR1 LNHDA, CDR2 SQIVND (reference sequence). The CDR3 is made up of 17 amino acids. Trimming removed 5 bases at V and 6 bases at J, with 23 bases between. The DNA of the CDR3 is TGTGCCAGTAGTCTAATGACTACCGGGCCCTCTACTCAGCCCCAGCATTTT. It encodes CASSLMTTGPSTQPQHF.

The rearrangement uses TRBV6-5 and TRBJ1-3, with a tentative D call TRBD1 (6 bases). The CDR3 runs to 16 residues. Germline CDR1 MNHEY, CDR2 SVGAGI. The V gene lost 5 bases and the J gene lost 1 base, with 15 bases spanning the gap. The CDR3 DNA reads as TGTGCCAGCAGTAACTACCGGGACACATCTGGAAACACCATATATTTT. This sequence encodes CASSNYRDTSGNTIYF.

V usage is TRBV11-2 and J usage is TRBJ2-2; 9 bases match TRBD2. The V gene end was trimmed by 7 bases and the J gene end by 8 bases; junction bases not matched to a gene: 17. This CDR3 is built from 17 residues. From germline, CDR1 is SGHAT and CDR2 FQNNGV. CDR3 sequence reads: CASNKEVAGVSTGELFF. The CDR3 nucleotides are TGTGCCAGCAACAAAGAGGTAGCGGGAGTATCTACTGGGGAGCTGTTTTTT.

V usage is TRBV12-5 and J usage is TRBJ2-7; 11 positions match TRBD1. This CDR3 comprises 16 residues. V was clipped by 0 bases and J by 5 bases; unmatched bases: 6. The V gene's germline CDR1 is LGHNT and CDR2 FRNRAP. The CDR3 sequence is CASGLVLDRGQHEQYF. Here the CDR3 DNA reads TGTGCTAGTGGTTTGGTTCTGGACAGGGGGCAGCACGAGCAGTACTTC.

In its sample, this clone was seen many times. The rearrangement joins TRBV11-2 to TRBJ1-1, with D perhaps matching TRBD1 (6 bases). The CDR3 has 14 amino acids. Germline CDR1 is SGHAT and CDR2 is FQNNGV. V gave up 1 base and J gave up 3 bases, with 9 bases separating them. For the CDR3, the DNA is TGTGCCAGCAGCTTAGTGGGGGCGCACACTGAAGCTTTCTTT. This gives the protein CASSLVGAHTEAFF.

The chain recombines TRBV30 with TRBJ1-1; 7 positions agree with TRBD1. V gave up 1 base and J gave up 0 bases; unmatched junction bases: 5. The CDR3 is 15 amino acids. CDR1 is GTSNPN and CDR2 is SVGIG in the germline V gene (reference sequence). DNA for the CDR3: TGTGCCTGGAGTGATCGGACAGGAGTGAACACTGAAGCTTTCTTT. Its translation is CAWSDRTGVNTEAFF.

The chain uses TRBV7-9 and TRBJ2-7; 10 nucleotides align to TRBD2. V lost 5 bases to trimming and J lost 0 bases; unmatched junction nucleotides: 4. From germline, CDR1 is SEHNR and CDR2 FQNEAQ (reference sequence). The CDR3 sequence is 15 residues long. The CDR3: CASSRPSGSSYEQYF. The DNA for the CDR3 is TGTGCCAGCAGCCGACCTAGCGGGAGCTCCTACGAGCAGTACTTC.

CDR3 amino acids: CASSYSIEETQYF. In DNA form, the CDR3 reads TGTGCCAGCAGTTACTCGATTGAGGAGACCCAGTACTTC. The chain couples TRBV6-6 to TRBJ2-5; no clear D gene. Trimming removed 0 bases at V and 5 bases at J, with 7 bases between. The CDR3 runs 13 residues. Germline V lookup: CDR1 MNHNY, CDR2 SVGAGI (reference sequence).

The chain is built from TRBV6-1 and TRBJ2-3; 8 positions agree with TRBD1. Germline V gene lookup returns CDR1 MNHNS and CDR2 SASEGT. This CDR3 comprises 13 residues. V shed 1 base, J shed 9 bases, and the junction held 3 bases outside the gene matches. The chain's CDR3 is CASSEGTGFTQYF. The CDR3 DNA reads TGTGCCAGCAGTGAAGGGACAGGGTTCACGCAGTATTTT.

The chain uses TRBV20-1 and TRBJ1-6; 10 bases agree with TRBD1. In germline, CDR1 is DFQATT, CDR2 SNEGSKA (reference sequence). J was trimmed by 15 bases and V by 3 bases; bases with no gene match: 5. The length of the CDR3 is 12 residues. CDR3 amino acids: CSASRTGGHLHF. CDR3 DNA sequence: TGCAGTGCTAGTCGGACAGGGGGGCACCTCCACTTT.